Listed below are T cell receptor beta chains from one sample, sequenced in a study of shared clonotypes between healthy human individuals. Here immunoSEQ multiplex PCR was the method, and the copy in TCRdb shows in-frame clones only, minus some. Here the sample spans about 650,000 clones, nearly 97% being singletons. Sequenced input: naive CD8+ T cells sorted from blood. The receptors shown here come from a woman aged 25 to 45 in good health. CDR3s include the opening cysteine and the closing phenylalanine or tryptophan. Each record gives: J gene, clone size, D gene, V gene, CDR3 protein, CDR3 DNA. D genes are given only for firm matches. For some rows the clone size is stated as once, few or many, or as a class when expanded; others skip it.

>TRBJ1-5|NA|TRBD1|TRBV5-1
CASSHTGAPNQPQHF
TGCGCCAGCAGCCATACAGGGGCGCCTAATCAGCCCCAGCATTTT
>TRBJ1-1|NA|NA|TRBV7-9
CASSRFPPPEDTEAFF
TGTGCCAGCAGCCGATTCCCTCCCCCGGAAGACACTGAAGCTTTCTTT
>TRBJ1-1|few|NA|TRBV27
CASSVGRNTEAFF
TGTGCCAGCAGTGTGGGACGTAACACTGAAGCTTTCTTT
>TRBJ2-7|NA|TRBD2|TRBV7-8
CASSLSGGLTYEQYF
TGTGCCAGCAGCTTAAGCGGGGGACTAACCTACGAGCAGTACTTC
>TRBJ2-7|NA|TRBD1|TRBV6-6
CASSDPRDRDYEQYF
TGTGCCAGCAGTGACCCCCGGGACAGAGACTACGAGCAGTACTTC
>TRBJ2-4|NA|NA|TRBV4-1
CASSPEGPKNIQYF
TGCGCCAGCAGCCCAGAAGGGCCCAAAAACATTCAGTACTTC
>TRBJ1-6|NA|TRBD1|TRBV27
CASRLTGGTSPLHF
TGTGCCAGCAGACTCACAGGGGGTACTTCACCCCTCCACTTT
>TRBJ1-4|NA|TRBD1|TRBV27
CASSPITGVEKLFF
TGTGCCAGCAGTCCCATAACAGGGGTCGAAAAACTGTTTTTT
>TRBJ2-7|once|TRBD2|TRBV4-1
CASSPGGTYEQYF
TGCGCCAGCAGCCCGGGGGGGACCTACGAGCAGTACTTC
>TRBJ1-5|NA|NA|TRBV4-2
CASSQDVTSQPQHF
TGTGCCAGCAGCCAGGACGTAACATCTCAGCCCCAGCATTTT
>TRBJ2-7|NA|TRBD1|TRBV5-6
CASSSGTGSHEQYF
TGTGCCAGCAGCTCAGGGACAGGCAGCCACGAGCAGTACTTC
>TRBJ2-4|NA|TRBD2|TRBV14
CASSQVLGGENIQYF
TGTGCCAGCAGCCAAGTCCTGGGAGGGGAAAACATTCAGTACTTC
>TRBJ2-3|NA|NA|TRBV30
CAWSLTGLSTDTQYF
TGTGCCTGGAGCTTGACAGGACTTAGCACAGATACGCAGTATTTT
>TRBJ1-2|NA|TRBD1|TRBV6-5
CASSATGTAADGYTF
TGTGCCAGCAGTGCGACCGGGACAGCTGCGGATGGCTACACCTTC
>TRBJ2-1|NA|TRBD2|TRBV9
CASSVGGSPAHEQFF
TGTGCCAGCAGCGTAGGCGGGAGCCCGGCCCATGAGCAGTTCTTC
>TRBJ2-1|NA|NA|TRBV11-2
CASSYHDWPYNEQFF
TGTGCCAGCAGCTATCATGACTGGCCGTACAATGAGCAGTTCTTC
>TRBJ2-7|NA|NA|TRBV5-4
CASSLARDVVGEQYF
TGTGCCAGCAGCTTGGCCCGAGACGTGGTGGGCGAGCAGTACTTC
>TRBJ2-7|NA|TRBD1|TRBV11-2
CASSLAVYGQGHYEQYF
TGTGCCAGCAGCTTAGCCGTTTATGGACAGGGCCACTACGAGCAGTACTTC
>TRBJ2-7|NA|TRBD2|TRBV28
CASSPTSGIYEQYF
TGTGCCAGCAGCCCGACTAGCGGGATCTACGAGCAGTACTTC
>TRBJ2-7|NA|TRBD2|TRBV28
CASSLGTSGNTYEQYF
TGTGCCAGCAGTTTAGGGACTAGCGGGAATACCTACGAGCAGTACTTC
>TRBJ2-3|NA|NA|TRBV7-7
CASSRSESRLDTQYF
TGTGCCAGCAGCCGGTCCGAGTCTCGACTAGATACGCAGTATTTT
>TRBJ2-7|NA|TRBD1|TRBV27
CASSHGTASYEQYF
TGTGCCAGCAGTCACGGGACAGCTTCCTACGAGCAGTACTTC
>TRBJ1-1|NA|NA|TRBV2
CASGPDSTEAFF
TGTGCCAGCGGGCCGGACAGTACTGAAGCTTTCTTT
>TRBJ2-1|NA|NA|TRBV7-2
CARSLDAFAGAYNEQFF
TGTGCCCGCAGCTTAGACGCATTTGCGGGGGCTTACAATGAGCAGTTCTTC
>TRBJ1-2|NA|NA|TRBV15
CATSRDSGSDGYTF
TGTGCCACCAGCAGAGACTCGGGATCTGATGGCTACACCTTC
>TRBJ2-7|NA|TRBD2|TRBV5-6
CASSLSTSGFITYEQYF
TGTGCCAGCAGCTTGTCGACTAGCGGTTTTATTACCTACGAGCAGTACTTC
>TRBJ1-5|NA|NA|TRBV5-6
CASSLGMSNQPQHF
TGTGCCAGCAGCTTAGGGATGAGCAATCAGCCCCAGCATTTT
>TRBJ2-7|once|TRBD1|TRBV2
CASSVGGISYEQYF
TGTGCCAGCAGTGTAGGGGGCATCTCCTACGAGCAGTACTTC
>TRBJ1-1|NA|NA|TRBV11-2
CASSSPAGKAEAFF
TGTGCCAGCAGCTCCCCCGCGGGTAAAGCTGAAGCTTTCTTT
>TRBJ2-7|NA|TRBD2|TRBV2
CASSELAGTYEQYF
TGTGCCAGCAGTGAACTAGCGGGGACCTACGAGCAGTACTTC
>TRBJ2-7|NA|NA|TRBV2
CASRDTGFYEQYF
TGTGCCAGCAGAGACACGGGGTTCTACGAGCAGTACTTC
>TRBJ2-1|NA|TRBD2|TRBV27
CASSLSPGGYNEQFF
TGTGCCAGCAGTTTATCCCCGGGGGGCTACAATGAGCAGTTCTTC
>TRBJ2-3|NA|NA|TRBV30
CARTSLEAESTDTQYF
TGTGCCCGCACGTCACTGGAGGCGGAGAGCACAGATACGCAGTATTTT
>TRBJ1-1|NA|NA|TRBV7-9
CASSWGPINSLSGAFF
TGTGCCAGCAGCTGGGGACCAATAAACTCTTTATCGGGAGCTTTCTTT
>TRBJ2-5|NA|TRBD2|TRBV28
CASSLTGGETQYF
TGTGCCAGCAGTTTAACGGGGGGAGAGACCCAGTACTTC
>TRBJ2-7|NA|TRBD2|TRBV4-1
CASSQGSGSSYEQYF
TGCGCCAGCAGCCAAGGCAGCGGGAGCTCCTACGAGCAGTACTTC
>TRBJ2-7|NA|NA|TRBV21-1
CATYEQYF
TGTGCCACCTACGAGCAGTACTTC
>TRBJ2-7|NA|NA|TRBV6-1
CASSEGTSYEQYF
TGTGCCAGCAGTGAAGGCACCTCCTACGAGCAGTACTTC
>TRBJ1-3|once|NA|TRBV7-9
CASSLVGSGNTIYF
TGTGCCAGCAGCTTAGTTGGCTCTGGAAACACCATATATTTT
>TRBJ1-1|NA|NA|TRBV7-9
CASSLGPGQPNTEAFF
TGTGCCAGCAGCTTAGGCCCAGGACAGCCAAACACTGAAGCTTTCTTT
>TRBJ2-1|NA|TRBD2|TRBV27
CASSLSGLAGTLYNEQFF
TGTGCCAGCAGTTTATCGGGACTAGCGGGCACCCTGTACAATGAGCAGTTCTTC
>TRBJ2-7|few|TRBD1|TRBV13
CASSSTGNEQYF
TGTGCCAGCAGCTCGACAGGGAACGAGCAGTACTTC
>TRBJ2-1|NA|TRBD2|TRBV27
CASGRGSSYNEQFF
TGTGCCAGCGGGAGGGGTAGCTCCTACAATGAGCAGTTCTTC
>TRBJ2-5|once|NA|TRBV7-9
CASSLAGEQYF
TGTGCCAGCAGCTTAGCGGGGGAGCAGTACTTC
>TRBJ1-5|NA|NA|TRBV7-8
CASSLERNSNQPQHF
TGTGCCAGCAGCTTAGAGAGAAATAGCAATCAGCCCCAGCATTTT
>TRBJ1-3|NA|NA|TRBV21-1
CASSQWVVGASGNTIYF
TGTGCCAGCAGCCAATGGGTGGTGGGGGCCTCTGGAAACACCATATATTTT
>TRBJ2-7|NA|TRBD2|TRBV27
CASSLSGLAGGTYEQYF
TGTGCCAGCAGTTTATCGGGGCTAGCGGGAGGGACCTACGAGCAGTACTTC
>TRBJ1-2|NA|NA|TRBV5-6
CASSPGWSSYGGYTF
TGTGCCAGCAGTCCCGGTTGGTCCTCCTATGGAGGCTACACCTTC
>TRBJ2-3|NA|TRBD2|TRBV10-2
CASSDGLAGFTDTQYF
TGCGCCAGCAGTGATGGACTAGCGGGATTCACAGATACGCAGTATTTT
>TRBJ1-2|NA|NA|TRBV27
CASSDTPTNYGYTF
TGTGCCAGCAGCGACACCCCTACTAACTATGGCTACACCTTC
>TRBJ2-7|NA|NA|TRBV7-8
CASSQPGVRLEQYF
TGTGCCAGCAGCCAGCCAGGGGTACGGCTCGAGCAGTACTTC
>TRBJ1-4|NA|NA|TRBV6-5
CASRGREKLFF
TGTGCCAGCAGGGGGCGAGAAAAACTGTTTTTT